These 27 T cell receptor beta chains were all obtained from the same sample, sequenced in a study of shared clonotypes between healthy human individuals. Sequencing used immunoSEQ multiplex PCR; TCRdb keeps in-frame clones, though not all of them. This sample has about 1 million clones, with more than 65% found just once. Sequencing was done on a sample of memory CD4+ T cells sorted from blood. Subset given: CD45RA-negative fraction. These receptors all come from a man aged 18-30 years in good health.

The chain joins TRBV11-2 to TRBJ2-5; D perhaps matches TRBD2 (5 bases). The CDR3 extends over 15 amino acids. Trimming left V 4 bases short and J 0 bases short, with 12 bases between. From germline, CDR1 is SGHAT and CDR2 FQNNGV. As DNA, the CDR3 is TGTGCCAGCAGCTACGGCGGGCTAGACCAAGAGACCCAGTACTTC. Residues: CASSYGGLDQETQYF.

The V gene is TRBV29-1, the J gene TRBJ1-2; TRBD1 matches at 7 bases. The CDR3 has 13 residues. Germline V gene sequence: CDR1 SQVTM, CDR2 ANQGSEA. Unmatched junction bases numbered 4, after V lost 6 bases and J lost 0 bases. The CDR3 nucleotides are TGCAGCGTCGACAGGGAAGCTAACTATGGCTACACCTTC. Encoded protein: CSVDREANYGYTF. The complete variable domain, with remaining parts taken from reference TRBV29-1 and TRBJ1-2, reads SAVISQKPSRDICQRGTSLTIQCQVDSQVTMMFWYRQQPGQSLTLIATANQGSEATYESGFVIDKFPISRPNLTFSTLTVSNMSPEDSSIYLCSVDREANYGYTFGSGTRLTVV.

The rearrangement joins TRBV7-9 to TRBJ2-6; D is uncertain. CDR3 size: 15 residues. V was trimmed by 3 bases and J by 0 bases, leaving 6 bases between them. Germline values: CDR1 SEHNR, CDR2 FQNEAQ (reference sequence). CDR3 loop: CASSLGPSGANVLTF. CDR3 nucleotide sequence: TGTGCCAGCAGCTTGGGTCCCTCTGGGGCCAACGTCCTGACTTTC.

This clone was picked up a small number of times. The chain combines TRBV27 with TRBJ1-1; TRBD1 is a possible D gene (6 bases). In germline, CDR1 is MNHEY, CDR2 SMNVEV (reference sequence). The V end lost 4 bases, the J end lost 3 bases, and 12 bases lay between the germline ends. This CDR3 comprises 14 residues. The DNA of the CDR3 is TGTGCCAGCAGTTCCTTCGGACAGTACACTGAAGCTTTCTTT. Its translation is CASSSFGQYTEAFF.

The chain carries TRBV4-3 and TRBJ2-7; D gene ambiguous. V gave up 0 bases and J gave up 2 bases, with 11 bases separating them. The CDR3 totals 15 residues. Germline CDR1 and CDR2: LGHNA and YSLEER. As DNA, the CDR3 is TGCGCCAGCAGCCAAGAGAGAGGTCCTACCTACGAGCAGTACTTC. The encoded protein is CASSQERGPTYEQYF.

This clone was seen a single time. V is TRBV6-5 and J is TRBJ1-6, with unresolved D. Trimming removed 6 bases from V and 7 bases from J, with 10 bases in between. This CDR3 region has 13 residues. CDR1 is MNHEY and CDR2 is SVGAGI in the germline V gene. CDR3 residues: CASRVRFNSPLHF. In DNA form, the CDR3 reads TGTGCCAGCAGGGTGAGATTCAATTCACCCCTCCACTTT.

The CDR3 reads CASSPGGPYEQYF. DNA for the CDR3: TGTGCCAGCAGCCCGGGTGGTCCCTACGAGCAGTACTTC. J is TRBJ2-7 and V is TRBV7-9; D not resolved. V was pared by 5 bases and J by 2 bases, with 10 bases between. The CDR3 sequence is 13 residues long. In germline, CDR1 is SEHNR, CDR2 FQNEAQ (reference sequence).

The chain combines TRBV5-1 with TRBJ1-1; 10 bases fit TRBD1. The CDR3 contains 16 residues. The trim removed 4 bases at V and 4 bases at J, leaving 10 bases unmatched. From germline, CDR1 is SGHRS and CDR2 YFSETQ. CDR3 sequence: CASSPTGGNGVTEAFF. The CDR3 nucleotides read TGCGCCAGCAGCCCGACAGGGGGCAACGGTGTCACTGAAGCTTTCTTT.

This clone was seen at least ten times. The rearrangement uses TRBV28 and TRBJ1-3, with D possibly matching TRBD1 (5 bases). The CDR3 is made up of 14 amino acids. V was trimmed by 4 bases and J by 4 bases, leaving 11 bases between them. CDR1 and CDR2 (germline): MDHEN, SYDVKM. CDR3 amino acids: CASSSRTSGNTIYF. CDR3 DNA: TGTGCCAGCAGTTCTAGGACATCGGGAAACACCATATATTTT.

The chain is built from TRBV18 and TRBJ1-1; a weak D match, TRBD1 (5 bases). Germline loops: CDR1 KGHSH, CDR2 LQKENI. The CDR3 totals 11 residues. V shed 11 bases and J shed 5 bases, with 12 bases lying between them. CDR3 DNA sequence: TGTGCCGCCAGGGAGGGGACTGAAGCTTTCTTT. Amino acid sequence: CAAREGTEAFF.

In nucleotides, the CDR3 is TGTGCCAGCAGCTTAAGTGGCAGGGCCAACACCATATATTTT. Residues: CASSLSGRANTIYF. This sequence joins TRBV7-2 and TRBJ1-3, with D possibly being TRBD1 (5 bases). The CDR3 length is 14 residues. Germline V CDR1 and CDR2: SGHTA, FQGNSA. Trimming removed 2 bases from V and 7 bases from J, with 12 bases in between.

V gene TRBV4-3 combines with J gene TRBJ2-5, with 11 bases identical to TRBD2. Trimming took 1 base from V and 5 from J; bases not matched to a gene: 3. Looked up from germline, CDR1 is LGHNA and CDR2 is YSLEER. This CDR3 comprises 15 residues. The CDR3 DNA sequence: TGCGCCAGCAGCCAAGTAGCGGGAGGGTCCGAGACCCAGTACTTC. Translating gives CASSQVAGGSETQYF.

J is TRBJ2-2 and V is TRBV27; D perhaps matches TRBD2 (5 bases). Germline V gene data show CDR1 as MNHEY and CDR2 as SMNVEV (reference sequence). CDR3 length equals 17 residues. Trimming stripped 4 bases from V and 0 bases from J, with 15 bases between. CDR3 region: CASSSRPGYANTGELFF. CDR3 bases: TGTGCCAGCAGTTCTCGGCCGGGGTACGCGAACACCGGGGAGCTGTTTTTT.

The CDR3 DNA reads TGTGCCAGCAGTGAAGCTGGGGCAGGGATTACACCCCTCCACTTT. Its protein product is CASSEAGAGITPLHF. The V and J genes are TRBV6-1 and TRBJ1-6; a weak D match, TRBD1 (5 bases). Germline CDR1 and CDR2: MNHNS and SASEGT. Deletions cut 0 bases from V and 11 bases from J, with 14 bases between. This CDR3 comprises 15 residues.

The chain recombines TRBV7-2 with TRBJ1-3; D remains ambiguous. The CDR3 extends over 14 amino acids. The germline V and J ends were trimmed by 0 bases and 3 bases, with 6 bases remaining between them. The V gene's germline CDR1 is SGHTA and CDR2 FQGNSA. The CDR3 spells CASSLASGGNTIYF. CDR3 in DNA: TGTGCCAGCAGCTTAGCGAGCGGTGGAAACACCATATATTTT.

The rearrangement joins TRBV7-9 to TRBJ1-6; TRBD1 matches at 10 bases. J lost 10 bases, V lost 5 bases, and 5 bases had no gene match. Germline V gene data show CDR1 as SEHNR and CDR2 as FQNEAQ (reference sequence). The length of the CDR3 is 14 residues. In DNA form, the CDR3 reads TGTGCCAGCAGCCCCGGGACAGGGGAGTCACCCCTCCACTTT. This encodes CASSPGTGESPLHF.

The chain combines TRBV6-6 with TRBJ2-5; 8 bases are a match to TRBD1. The CDR3 has 12 residues. The germline CDR1 and CDR2 sequences are MNHNY and SVGAGI (reference sequence). J was trimmed by 12 bases and V by 4 bases; bases with no gene match: 7. The CDR3, as DNA: TGTGCCAGCAGTTCCGCGACAGGGGCAAAGTACTTC. Translated: CASSSATGAKYF.

This clone occurred once. The chain combines TRBV4-1 with TRBJ2-7, with 10 nucleotides matching TRBD2. The CDR3 is made up of 18 amino acids. Germline values: CDR1 MGHRA, CDR2 YSYEKL. V gave up 4 bases and J gave up 0 bases; unmatched junction bases: 12. This chain's CDR3 is CASSPQLASGGVSYEQYF. In DNA, the CDR3 is TGCGCCAGCAGCCCGCAGTTGGCTAGCGGGGGCGTCTCCTACGAGCAGTACTTC.

This clone was observed a single time. V is TRBV2 and J is TRBJ1-2; D remains ambiguous. Germline V CDR1 and CDR2: SNHLY, FYNNEI. The CDR3 covers 15 residues. The V end was cut by 5 bases, the J end by 4 bases, with 17 bases between. CDR3 bases: TGTGCCAGCAGTAGCAGCTTAGGCAGCGGCTATGGCTACACCTTC. Translation: CASSSSLGSGYGYTF.

This clone was seen a handful of times. This rearrangement joins TRBV7-2 to TRBJ2-7, with 7 nucleotides matching TRBD2. With 1 base clipped from V and 7 bases from J, the junction kept 10 bases outside the gene matches. The V gene's germline CDR1 is SGHTA and CDR2 FQGNSA. This CDR3 comprises 15 residues. The CDR3: CASSLVSGQMGEQYF. The CDR3 DNA reads TGTGCCAGCAGCTTAGTTAGCGGGCAGATGGGTGAGCAGTACTTC.

This chain uses TRBV30 with TRBJ2-6; D remains unclear. This CDR3 is built from 15 residues. V was pared by 1 base and J by 0 bases, with 7 bases between. Germline loops: CDR1 GTSNPN, CDR2 SVGIG (reference sequence). CDR3 loop: CAWSDTYSGANVLTF. CDR3 in DNA: TGTGCCTGGAGTGACACCTACTCTGGGGCCAACGTCCTGACTTTC. Based on the CDR3 plus reference TRBV30 and TRBJ2-6, the full variable domain is SQTIHQWPATLVQPVGSPLSLECTVEGTSNPNLYWYRQAAGRGLQLLFYSVGIGQISSEVPQNLSASRPQDRQFILSSKKLLLSDSGFYLCAWSDTYSGANVLTFGAGSRLTVL.

The chain joins TRBV11-3 to TRBJ1-1; tentatively, D is TRBD1 (5 bases). The CDR3 consists of 13 residues. Trimming removed 4 bases from V and 3 bases from J, with 9 bases in between. Per germline, CDR1 SGHNT and CDR2 YENEEA. The CDR3 DNA reads TGTGCCAGCAGCTGGACACGGTACACTGAAGCTTTCTTT. Translating it yields CASSWTRYTEAFF.

The V call is TRBV15, the J call TRBJ2-5; a weak D match, TRBD2 (6 bases). CDR3 length equals 14 residues. V was clipped by 5 bases and J by 5 bases, with 15 bases between them. The germline gives CDR1 LNHNV, CDR2 YYDKDF (reference sequence). CDR3 protein: CATSGGGARETQYF. Written as DNA, the CDR3 is TGTGCCACCAGCGGCGGCGGGGCGCGGGAGACCCAGTACTTC.

This clone was counted only a few times. The CDR3 DNA reads TGCGCCAGCAGTGAGAGGAAGACAGGGAATCAGCCCCAGCATTTT. This gives the protein CASSERKTGNQPQHF. The rearrangement joins TRBV10-2 to TRBJ1-5; TRBD1 aligns across 7 bases. The CDR3 runs to 15 residues. The J segment lost 4 bases and the V segment lost 2 bases, leaving 5 bases of the junction unmatched. CDR1 WSHSY and CDR2 SAAADI come from the germline V gene.

The chain couples TRBV18 to TRBJ2-3, with TRBD2 matching 15 bases. From germline, CDR1 is KGHSH and CDR2 LQKENI. Germline trimming cut 8 bases from V and 4 bases from J; bases unmatched to any gene: 1. The CDR3 totals 14 residues. CDR3 region: CASGLAGGPDTQYF. CDR3 coding DNA: TGTGCCAGCGGACTAGCGGGAGGGCCAGATACGCAGTATTTT.

This clone has at least ten counts. Relative to the germline gene, one junction end is altered; a read error may explain this. The chain couples TRBV7-7 to TRBJ2-1; a weak D match, TRBD2 (5 bases). This CDR3 contains 14 residues. Germline CDR1 reads SSHAT; CDR2 reads FNYEAQ (reference sequence). The CDR3 DNA is TGTGCTAGCAGCCCCCAACGGGGTTCGGGCGAGCAGTTCTTC. It encodes CASSPQRGSGEQFF.

This clone showed up many times. The chain recombines TRBV4-1 with TRBJ2-6; TRBD1 matches at 7 bases. After removal of 5 bases from V and 0 bases from J, the junction contained 10 bases not matched to a gene. The CDR3 spans 18 residues. Germline V gene lookup returns CDR1 MGHRA and CDR2 YSYEKL. Here the CDR3 reads CASSSGTAPFSGANVLTF. The CDR3 DNA follows: TGCGCCAGCAGCTCCGGGACAGCCCCTTTCTCTGGGGCCAACGTCCTGACTTTC.